The 7 T cell receptor beta chains in this list originate from one sample, sequenced in a study of tumor and adjacent non-tumor tissue in lung cancer. No cell sorting was done before RNA was extracted from the tissue. The normal lung tissue was taken more than 3 cm from the tumor edge. The library came from three nested PCR rounds adapted from ARM-PCR protocols. One entry per CDR3 protein, called by TCRdb with MiXCR from the multiplex PCR reads. The sample records more than 55,000 distinct CDR3 sequences, about 56% being singletons. Material: distant non-tumor lung tissue. The source of these receptors is a man aged 70 or older with non-small cell lung cancer.

On this clonotype itself: Its ends do not fully match the called genes, so a read error is possible. This chain joins TRBV12-3 or TRBV12-4 and TRBJ2-7; 7 bases match TRBD1. This CDR3 region has 16 residues. CDR3 in DNA: TGTGCAAGCAGTCCCAGACAGGGAAGATGGCCCTACGAGCAGTACTTC. Amino acids: CASSPRQGRWPYEQYF.

The J gene is TRBJ2-7, the V gene TRBV28, with D unresolved. CDR3 size: 14 residues. The V end lost 8 bases, the J end lost 6 bases, and 20 bases lay between the germline ends. Germline V CDR1 and CDR2: MDHEN, SYDVKM. The DNA for the CDR3 is TGTGCCAGCTCCCCCCCGCCTGTGGGGTCCGAGCAGTACTTC. Its protein is CASSPPPVGSEQYF.

With respect to this clonotype: At one of its ends the junction is not consistent with the germline gene, which may arise from a read error. This chain uses TRBV29-1 with TRBJ2-2, with 9 bases identical to TRBD1. The CDR3 contains 14 residues. Germline loops: CDR1 SQVTM, CDR2 ANQGSEA. The CDR3 DNA is TGCAGCGTGAGGGGACAGGGTGGCCCCCGGGAGCTGCTTTTT. Residues: CSVRGQGGPRELLF.

This clonotype has only a few counts. The chain combines TRBV30 with TRBJ2-2; D is undetermined. CDR1 and CDR2 (germline): GTSNPN, SVGIG (reference sequence). The CDR3 length is 14 residues. Trimming shortened V by 3 bases and J by 0 bases, and 8 bases separated the two germline ends. The CDR3 protein is CAWSTLANTGELFF. CDR3 nucleotide sequence: TGTGCCTGGAGCACCCTCGCGAACACCGGGGAGCTGTTTTTT.

Many counts were recorded for this clonotype. The chain is built from TRBV29-1 and TRBJ2-5; no definite D call. Trimming cost V 7 bases and J 4 bases, with 13 bases left between them. The CDR3 length is 12 residues. Germline assignment: CDR1 SQVTM and CDR2 ANQGSEA. The CDR3: CSGMVRTETQYF. For the CDR3, the DNA is TGCAGCGGTATGGTACGGACAGAGACCCAGTACTTC. The full variable domain, with the rest looked up from reference TRBV29-1 and TRBJ2-5, is SAVISQKPSRDICQRGTSLTIQCQVDSQVTMMFWYRQQPGQSLTLIATANQGSEATYESGFVIDKFPISRPNLTFSTLTVSNMSPEDSSIYLCSGMVRTETQYFGPGTRLLVL.

This clonotype was detected only once. The chain couples TRBV11-2 to TRBJ2-7; 7 nucleotides match TRBD1. Germline values: CDR1 SGHAT, CDR2 FQNNGV. V lost 10 bases and J lost 9; bases outside the gene matches: 18. The CDR3 runs 14 residues. The CDR3 DNA reads as TGTGCCAACAACACCGGGACAGACTCCAGGGGGCAGTACTTC. Its protein product is CANNTGTDSRGQYF.

Notes on this clonotype: One end of the junction does not line up with germline, which may come from a read error. This chain connects TRBV6-2 or TRBV6-3 to TRBJ1-5; no reliable D call. Looked up from germline, CDR1 is MNHEY and CDR2 is SVGEGT. This CDR3 is built from 13 residues. CDR3 DNA: TGTACCAGCAGTGAACGGCGAGGGCAGCCCCAGCATTTT. This sequence encodes CTSSERRGQPQHF.